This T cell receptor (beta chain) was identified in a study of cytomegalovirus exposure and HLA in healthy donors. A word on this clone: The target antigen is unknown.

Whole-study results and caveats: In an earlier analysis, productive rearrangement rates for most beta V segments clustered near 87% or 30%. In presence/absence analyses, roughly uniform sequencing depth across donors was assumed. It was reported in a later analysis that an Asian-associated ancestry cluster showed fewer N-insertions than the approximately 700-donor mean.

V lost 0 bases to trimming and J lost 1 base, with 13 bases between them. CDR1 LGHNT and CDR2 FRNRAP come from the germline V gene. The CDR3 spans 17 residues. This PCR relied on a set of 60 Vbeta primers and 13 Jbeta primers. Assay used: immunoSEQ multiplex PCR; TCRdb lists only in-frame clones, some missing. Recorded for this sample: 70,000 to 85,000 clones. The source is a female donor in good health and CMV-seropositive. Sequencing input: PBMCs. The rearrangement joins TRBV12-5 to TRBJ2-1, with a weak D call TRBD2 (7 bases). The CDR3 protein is CASGLVQGGESYNEQFF. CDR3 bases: TGTGCTAGTGGTTTGGTACAGGGAGGGGAGTCCTACAATGAGCAGTTCTTC.